This T cell receptor (beta chain) was sequenced in a study of T and B cells in COVID-19 patients. Study-wide background: Median age was approximately 33 years in the recovered cohort and 67 years in the active-infection cohort. Whole-study findings and limits: Active COVID-19 showed highly clonal TRB repertoires; recovery showed diversity and richness above healthy donors. Symptomatic-phase blood samples from mildly ill patients and early samples from severe cases were scarce.

TRB rearrangements were amplified by multiplex PCR with BIOMED2 TRB-A/B primers. TCRdb independently ran MiXCR on the multiplex PCR reads; one entry per CDR3 protein. The sample lists about 17,000 distinct CDR3 sequences, 28% occurring once. Blood genomic DNA input for TRB amplification was about 220-500 ng. In germline, CDR1 is WSHSY, CDR2 SAAADI. J was trimmed by 7 bases and V by 6 bases; bases with no gene match: 5. The CDR3 extends over 13 amino acids. Of note for this clonotype: The antigen is not known.

The V gene is TRBV10-2, the J gene TRBJ2-3; 9 nucleotides agree with TRBD2. The sequencing input was blood. This sequence was found in a human donor who had recovered from COVID-19. CDR3 coding DNA: TGCGCCAGCAGCGCCGGACTAGCGTATACGCAGTATTTT. Amino acid sequence: CASSAGLAYTQYF.